This paragraph covers one TCR beta chain sequence. Its target is unknown. Relative to the germline gene, one junction end is altered; a read error may explain this. This specimen comes from a study of molecular identifiers for immune sequencing clone quantification. Study-wide results and caveats: Clone sizes could be underestimated for highly expanded clones when identical TCR molecules share a barcode. Effector cells kept over 98% of their molecules in clones above 20 RNA copies, while naive cells kept under 1% there.

In TCRdb, the PCR reads were re-called with MiXCR into one record per CDR3 protein. In the table there are about half a million distinct CDR3 sequences, about 26% of which are singletons. Germline CDR1 reads PRHDT; CDR2 reads FYEKMQ (reference sequence). This CDR3 region has 17 residues. The receptor's source is a human donor in good health. Some libraries in this study had Jurkat cell RNA spiked in. V is TRBV13 and J is TRBJ2-2, with 7 positions matching TRBD1. Sequenced: naive CD8+ T cells from blood, with Jurkat cell RNA spiked in. Subset: FACS-sorted CD8+CD4-CCR7+CD45RA+ naive T cells. The CDR3: CASTERGQIANTGEPFF. CDR3 nucleotide sequence: TGTGCCAGCACCGAAAGGGGGCAGATCGCGAACACCGGGGAGCCGTTTTTT.